This entry concerns a single T cell receptor beta chain. Trimming shortened V by 6 bases and J by 0 bases, and 14 bases separated the two germline ends. CDR3 size: 15 residues. Germline-derived CDR1 and CDR2 are MNHNS and SASEGT. Measured with immunoSEQ multiplex PCR; TCRdb has only the in-frame clones, and not every one. The top ten hold more than 1.1% of the sample, which has under 90,000 clones, about 90% seen once. This sample was included in a study of T cell changes during pregnancy in multiple sclerosis. The source of this sequence is a female donor in good health, enrolled as a control in a pregnancy study. The chain links TRBV6-1 to TRBJ1-2; D not resolved. Specimen: peripheral blood, collected in the second trimester of pregnancy. As DNA, the CDR3 is TGTGCCAGCAGCCTCCGTCCGGGTGCTAACTATGGCTACACCTTC. Translating it yields CASSLRPGANYGYTF.